This entry features one T cell receptor beta chain sequence. These data belong to a study of early stage breast cancer tumors. Turning to the study itself: Most of the 16 invasive tumors were ER+, PR+ and HER2-.

Blood replicates held 0.5 ug DNA, tumor or normal breast roughly 1.5 ug, two each. Libraries were prepared by immunoSEQ multiplex PCR; TCRdb keeps only in-frame clonotypes and omits some of them. The data contain 10,000 to 11,000 clones, about 81% of them seen just once; the ten biggest clones take up 14%. Sequenced input: breast tumor tissue. This TCR was sampled from a person between 70 and 80 years old with breast cancer.

The CDR3: CASSYTSGGEYEQYF. As DNA, the CDR3 is TGTGCCAGCAGTTACACTAGCGGGGGGGAATACGAGCAGTACTTC. This chain uses TRBV7-9 with TRBJ2-7; 13 nucleotides align to TRBD2. The CDR3 sequence is 15 residues long. The germline gives CDR1 SEHNR, CDR2 FQNEAQ (reference sequence). V gave up 6 bases and J gave up 4 bases; unmatched junction bases: 6.